This T cell receptor (beta chain) was found in a study of regulatory T cells in long-lasting Graves disease. General observations from the study: New patients shared approximately 970 public clonotypes, and persistent patients shared more, with a few thousand.

This clonotype appeared a few times. The antigen remains unidentified. This CDR3 is built from 14 residues. The ends lost 6 bases at V and 8 bases at J; junction bases unmatched: 8. Per germline, CDR1 MNHNS and CDR2 SASEGT. Time point indicated: newly diagnosed GD, antithyroid drugs for less than 3 months. The TCR library was made from RNA extracted from PBMCs. Investigators prepared the TCR beta libraries by applying iRepertoire HTBI primers and Arm-PCR of CDR3 regions. MiXCR was run by TCRdb on the multiplex PCR reads, yielding one entry per CDR3 protein. The data contain approximately 350,000 distinct CDR3 sequences, around 15% of them singletons. The same sample was also studied in work on T cells in Graves' hyperthyroidism and ophthalmopathy.

This sample comprised peripheral blood mononuclear cells (PBMCs), obtained at new diagnosis, from a patient treated with antithyroid drugs. This clonotype originated in a woman aged 18-29 years with Graves disease. The chain links TRBV6-1 to TRBJ1-5; 9 bases match TRBD1. The CDR3 loop is CASSQTGGLEPQHF. In DNA, the CDR3 is TGTGCCAGCAGCCAAACAGGGGGCTTGGAGCCCCAGCATTTT.